These 27 T cell receptor beta chains originate from one sample sequenced in a study of identifying expanded T cells in peripheral blood. Libraries were prepared by immunoSEQ multiplex PCR; TCRdb keeps only in-frame clonotypes and omits some of them. The profile shows around 78,000 clones, roughly 86% of them singletons. The sequencing sample was made of blood. Receptor source: a person aged 18 to 75 in good health.

J is TRBJ1-2 and V is TRBV28; unclear D gene. CDR3 length: 13 amino acids. Germline V lookup: CDR1 MDHEN, CDR2 SYDVKM. Trimming removed 6 bases from V and 5 bases from J, with 13 bases in between. The CDR3 bases are TGTGCCAGCAGGCCACAGCCGTTTTATGGCTACACCTTC. Amino acid sequence: CASRPQPFYGYTF.

The rearrangement joins TRBV11-2 to TRBJ2-2; TRBD2 is a possible D gene (6 bases). Germline V CDR1 and CDR2: SGHAT, FQNNGV. The V end was cut by 4 bases, the J end by 3 bases, with 12 bases between. The CDR3 sequence is 15 residues long. The CDR3: CASSSRAGYTGELFF. The CDR3 nucleotides read TGTGCCAGCAGCTCCAGGGCGGGGTACACCGGGGAGCTGTTTTTT.

The rearrangement joins TRBV5-1 to TRBJ2-3; D ambiguous. The ends were cut back, 0 bases at V and 1 base at J, with 9 bases in the middle. The CDR3 loop spans 15 amino acids. From germline, CDR1 is SGHRS and CDR2 YFSETQ. CDR3 coding DNA: TGCGCCAGCAGCTTGGTGGTCGGACGCACAGATACGCAGTATTTT. The encoded protein is CASSLVVGRTDTQYF. The complete variable domain, with remaining parts taken from reference TRBV5-1 and TRBJ2-3, reads KAGVTQTPRYLIKTRGQQVTLSCSPISGHRSVSWYQQTPGQGLQFLFEYFSETQRNKGNFPGRFSGRQFSNSRSEMNVSTLELGDSALYLCASSLVVGRTDTQYFGPGTRLTVL.

The chain employs TRBV7-2 and TRBJ1-5; D is possibly TRBD1 (6 bases). V lost 1 base to trimming and J lost 6 bases, with 13 bases between them. CDR1 SGHTA and CDR2 FQGNSA come from the germline V gene. The CDR3 is made up of 15 amino acids. For the CDR3, the DNA is TGTGCCAGCAGCTTAGATTTGACAGGACCTCAGCCCCAGCATTTT. It specifies CASSLDLTGPQPQHF.

This chain connects TRBV6-5 to TRBJ2-7, with D possibly TRBD1 on 6 matching bases. Germline V gives CDR1 MNHEY, CDR2 SVGAGI. The V end was cut by 5 bases, the J end by 3 bases, with 14 bases between. This CDR3 has 14 residues. The CDR3 sequence: CASSRPGQSYEQYF. The CDR3 nucleotides are TGTGCCAGCAGTCGCCCCGGACAGAGCTACGAGCAGTACTTC.

This chain joins TRBV2 and TRBJ1-5; the match to TRBD1 covers 10 bases. CDR1 and CDR2 (germline): SNHLY, FYNNEI. The CDR3 covers 15 residues. With V trimmed by 6 bases and J by 7 bases, 9 bases remained unmatched. CDR3 amino acids: CASSDDRGLGQPQHF. As DNA, the CDR3 is TGTGCCAGCAGCGATGACAGGGGGCTAGGGCAGCCCCAGCATTTT.

The chain is built from TRBV28 and TRBJ1-6; a possible D gene is TRBD1 (5 bases). The CDR3 runs to 14 residues. The V end lost 3 bases, the J end lost 5 bases, and 8 bases lay between the germline ends. Germline V gene data show CDR1 as MDHEN and CDR2 as SYDVKM. The CDR3 loop is CASSFTGDNSPLHF. As DNA, the CDR3 is TGTGCCAGCAGTTTCACGGGGGATAATTCACCCCTCCACTTT.

This chain links TRBV2 with TRBJ1-5; the D is unclear. CDR1 and CDR2 from the germline V gene are SNHLY and FYNNEI. Trimming pared 2 bases from V and 3 bases from J, leaving 14 bases between. This CDR3 contains 16 residues. CDR3 bases: TGTGCCAGCAGTGAATTAGCGTATACTAACAATCAGCCCCAGCATTTT. This translates into CASSELAYTNNQPQHF.

A few counts support this clone. The chain uses TRBV4-2 and TRBJ2-7; D gene uncertain. Trimming shortened V by 2 bases and J by 5 bases, and 19 bases separated the two germline ends. This CDR3 region has 16 residues. Per germline, CDR1 LGHNA and CDR2 YNFKEQ. The CDR3 region has the DNA TGTGCCAGCAGCCAAATCCCCGTGGGAAGGGCCGACGAGCAGTACTTC. Protein product: CASSQIPVGRADEQYF.

V gene TRBV15 combines with J gene TRBJ2-3; 12 bases are a match to TRBD2. The CDR3 has 18 amino acids. Germline V CDR1 and CDR2: LNHNV, YYDKDF (reference sequence). With V trimmed by 0 bases and J by 3 bases, 7 bases remained unmatched. In nucleotides, the CDR3 is TGTGCCACCAGCAGAGATCTGACTAGCGGGAGAACAACAGATACGCAGTATTTT. It codes for CATSRDLTSGRTTDTQYF.

This clone showed up just a few times. This chain connects TRBV10-3 to TRBJ1-1, with a possible D match to TRBD1 (5 bases). V dropped 6 bases and J dropped 5 bases, with 16 bases sitting between them. Germline CDR1 ENHRY, CDR2 SYGVKD. CDR3 size: 14 residues. Written as DNA, the CDR3 is TGTGCCATCAGATTCGAAGGGGCGGTGACTGAAGCTTTCTTT. Translation: CAIRFEGAVTEAFF.

The chain carries TRBV10-3 and TRBJ1-5, with 8 bases lining up with TRBD1. The CDR3 is 13 amino acids. Trimming at V came to 9 bases and at J to 5 bases, leaving 6 bases not matched to a gene. The germline V gene has CDR1 ENHRY and CDR2 SYGVKD. The CDR3 nucleotides read TGTGCCATAGGACAGGGACTAGATCAGCCCCAGCATTTT. Protein: CAIGQGLDQPQHF.

V is TRBV10-3 and J is TRBJ1-5, with D tentatively TRBD1 (6 bases). V shed 8 bases and J shed 7 bases, with 18 bases lying between them. CDR1 and CDR2 (germline): ENHRY, SYGVKD. This CDR3 comprises 14 residues. The DNA for the CDR3 is TGTGCCATCGGGGGCCCTGCCTATGAGCAGCCCCAGCATTTT. Residues: CAIGGPAYEQPQHF.

The V and J genes are TRBV21-1 and TRBJ2-5. TRBV21-1 is a recognized pseudogene. This CDR3 contains 11 residues. The CDR3 bases are TGTGCCAGCAGCCGACAAGAGACCCAGTACTTC. This gives the protein CASSRQETQYF.

The genes are TRBV29-1 and TRBJ2-4; D remains ambiguous. The germline gives CDR1 SQVTM, CDR2 ANQGSEA. V was clipped by 7 bases and J by 0 bases, with 13 bases between them. This CDR3 is built from 14 residues. CDR3 bases: TGCAGCGCGACCGGCGCCTTAGCCAAAAACATTCAGTACTTC. This sequence encodes CSATGALAKNIQYF.

CDR3 bases: TGTGCCAGTAGTGTAGCAGGGTACACTGAAGCTTTCTTT. Amino acids: CASSVAGYTEAFF. The chain combines TRBV19 with TRBJ1-1; tentative D call: TRBD1 (5 bases). V lost 5 bases, J lost 3 bases, and 10 bases lay in between. The CDR3 is 13 residues long. CDR1 and CDR2 from the germline V gene are LNHDA and SQIVND (reference sequence).

This clone was seen once. This chain joins TRBV18 and TRBJ2-7; 11 nucleotides line up with TRBD1. CDR1 KGHSH and CDR2 LQKENI come from the germline V gene. This CDR3 spans 16 amino acids. V lost 2 bases, J lost 1 base, and 4 bases stayed unmatched. CDR3 amino acids: CASSPLDRGHSYEQYF. The CDR3 DNA reads TGTGCCAGCTCACCATTGGACAGGGGGCATTCCTACGAGCAGTACTTC.

Concerning this clone: One junction end disagrees with the germline gene, perhaps due to a read error. The chain couples TRBV28 to TRBJ2-7, with D possibly matching TRBD1 (7 bases). Germline V gene sequence: CDR1 MDHEN, CDR2 SYDVKM. This CDR3 region has 14 residues. DNA of the CDR3: TGTGCCAGCAGTTTTGGAGGGGGCTCCGACGAGCAGTACTTC. Translating it yields CASSFGGGSDEQYF.

This clone was seen a few times. The chain couples TRBV25-1 to TRBJ1-4, with D hard to call. The CDR3 is 14 residues long. Per germline, CDR1 MGHDK and CDR2 SYGVNS. The V end lost 1 base, the J end lost 4 bases, and 7 bases lay between the germline ends. CDR3 sequence reads: CASSELQSNEKLFF. The CDR3 coding sequence is TGTGCCAGCAGTGAATTGCAGAGTAATGAAAAACTGTTTTTT. Full variable domain (remainder filled in from reference TRBV25-1 and TRBJ1-4): EADIYQTPRYLVIGTGKKITLECSQTMGHDKMYWYQQDPGMELHLIHYSYGVNSTEKGDLSSESTVSRIRTEHFPLTLESARPSHTSQYLCASSELQSNEKLFFGSGTQLSVL.

The chain recombines TRBV4-1 with TRBJ2-7; 7 positions match TRBD2. The V and J ends lost 1 base and 7 bases, in that order; junction bases with no gene match: 10. The CDR3 is made up of 15 amino acids. Germline V gene data show CDR1 as MGHRA and CDR2 as YSYEKL. In nucleotides, the CDR3 is TGCGCCAGCAGCCAAGTGTGGACTAGGGAATGGGAGCAGTACTTC. Its protein is CASSQVWTREWEQYF.

The chain combines TRBV9 with TRBJ1-1, with 8 bases fitting TRBD1. This CDR3 comprises 15 residues. The trim removed 3 bases at V and 1 base at J, leaving 5 bases unmatched. The V gene's germline CDR1 is SGDLS and CDR2 YYNGEE. The CDR3 region is CASSALGQGNTEAFF. The CDR3 DNA sequence: TGTGCCAGCAGCGCCCTTGGACAGGGGAACACTGAAGCTTTCTTT.

This clone was detected many times. CDR3 loop: CASSGQGALAGELFF. CDR3 bases: TGTGCCAGCAGTGGACAGGGGGCGTTGGCCGGGGAGCTGTTTTTT. The V gene is TRBV25-1, the J gene TRBJ2-2; the match to TRBD1 covers 10 bases. The CDR3 extends over 15 amino acids. The germline V gene encodes CDR1 MGHDK and CDR2 SYGVNS. The V and J ends lost 4 bases and 6 bases, in that order; junction bases with no gene match: 5. Full variable domain (missing parts from reference TRBV25-1 and TRBJ2-2): EADIYQTPRYLVIGTGKKITLECSQTMGHDKMYWYQQDPGMELHLIHYSYGVNSTEKGDLSSESTVSRIRTEHFPLTLESARPSHTSQYLCASSGQGALAGELFFGEGSRLTVL.

The sample holds one count of this clone. This sequence joins TRBV7-9 and TRBJ2-5; weak D call: TRBD2 (5 bases). Germline V gene data show CDR1 as SEHNR and CDR2 as FQNEAQ (reference sequence). Trimming cost V 1 base and J 4 bases, with 13 bases left between them. This CDR3 is built from 15 residues. The CDR3 reads CASSLVLSRGETQYF. CDR3 in DNA: TGTGCCAGCAGCTTAGTTTTATCTCGGGGAGAGACCCAGTACTTC.

This clone was observed many times. The J gene is TRBJ2-7, the V gene TRBV7-6; D is ambiguous. The V end was cut by 4 bases, the J end by 1 base, with 14 bases between. The germline gives CDR1 SGHVS, CDR2 FNYEAQ. The CDR3 consists of 15 residues. CDR3 protein: CASSSSLIVSYEQYF. The CDR3, as DNA: TGTGCCAGCAGCTCGTCCCTCATAGTATCCTACGAGCAGTACTTC.

This chain joins TRBV6-5 and TRBJ2-3; 7 bases line up with TRBD2. The V and J ends lost 2 bases and 5 bases, in that order; junction bases with no gene match: 4. The CDR3 spans 14 residues. Germline V gene sequence: CDR1 MNHEY, CDR2 SVGAGI. The CDR3 sequence: CASSYGLAVDTQYF. CDR3 bases: TGTGCCAGCAGTTACGGCCTAGCGGTAGATACGCAGTATTTT.

The chain employs TRBV6-5 and TRBJ1-1, with D unclear. The CDR3 runs 14 residues. The V end lost 0 bases, the J end lost 5 bases, and 10 bases lay between the germline ends. Per germline, CDR1 MNHEY and CDR2 SVGAGI. The CDR3, as DNA: TGTGCCAGCAGTTACTCGAGTGGTCAGACTGAAGCTTTCTTT. This gives the protein CASSYSSGQTEAFF.

The chain joins TRBV5-1 to TRBJ2-5, with 9 positions matching TRBD2. Germline CDR1 SGHRS, CDR2 YFSETQ. The V segment lost 4 bases and the J segment 5 bases; nucleotides outside the gene matches: 9. The CDR3 has 15 amino acids. Here the CDR3 DNA reads TGCGCCAGCAGCCAGGATAGCGGGAGTCGGGAGACCCAGTACTTC. Translated: CASSQDSGSRETQYF. Full variable domain (remainder filled in from reference TRBV5-1 and TRBJ2-5): KAGVTQTPRYLIKTRGQQVTLSCSPISGHRSVSWYQQTPGQGLQFLFEYFSETQRNKGNFPGRFSGRQFSNSRSEMNVSTLELGDSALYLCASSQDSGSRETQYFGPGTRLLVL.